One sample yielded the 14 T cell receptor beta chains listed below, sequenced in a study of CD8+ T cells in alopecia areata. Reverse transcription of extracted RNA yielded cDNA, which provided the sequencing template. Repertoires were generated with immunoSEQ multiplex PCR, while TCRdb's copy carries only in-frame clones and drops some. This sample carries more than 100,000 clones, roughly 61% of them seen once, and the ten largest clones take less than 5.5%. The sample in question was CD4+ T cells sorted from blood, obtained at week 0. Receptors were obtained from a human donor with alopecia areata.

The genes are TRBV7-3 and TRBJ2-1, with D unclear. Germline V gene data show CDR1 as SGHTA and CDR2 as FQGTGA. The CDR3 has 15 amino acids. With 5 bases removed from V and 6 bases from J, the gap between germline ends came to 17 bases. CDR3 nucleotides: TGTGCCAGCAGCCCCGCTAGGACCATAGTCAATGAGCAGTTCTTC. Protein sequence: CASSPARTIVNEQFF.

The chain couples TRBV27 to TRBJ2-7; 7 bases agree with TRBD1. This CDR3 spans 14 amino acids. The V gene end was trimmed by 6 bases and the J gene end by 1 base; junction bases not matched to a gene: 6. Germline assignment: CDR1 MNHEY and CDR2 SMNVEV (reference sequence). CDR3 region: CASSPRDSSYEQYF. The CDR3 bases are TGTGCCAGCAGCCCCCGGGACAGTTCCTACGAGCAGTACTTC.

This clone was counted only a few times. The chain joins TRBV5-5 to TRBJ1-4; TRBD1 matches at 8 bases. The V gene end was trimmed by 2 bases and the J gene end by 4 bases; junction bases not matched to a gene: 4. Germline V gene sequence: CDR1 SGHKS, CDR2 YYEKEE (reference sequence). The CDR3 totals 15 residues. The CDR3 loop reads CASSFRQGINEKLFF. Here the CDR3 DNA reads TGTGCCAGCAGCTTTCGACAGGGGATTAATGAAAAACTGTTTTTT.

This clone showed up just a few times. The chain links TRBV4-1 to TRBJ1-1; weak D call: TRBD1 (5 bases). Trimming stripped 0 bases from V and 6 bases from J, with 11 bases between. The CDR3 has 14 residues. Looked up from germline, CDR1 is MGHRA and CDR2 is YSYEKL. In DNA, the CDR3 is TGCGCCAGCAGCCAAGAGGACTGGGGCGCTGAAGCTTTCTTT. Encoded protein: CASSQEDWGAEAFF.

The V and J genes are TRBV14 and TRBJ1-6, with TRBD1 matching 7 bases. CDR1 is SGHDN, CDR2 FVKESK, per germline. This CDR3 has 15 residues. The V gene end was trimmed by 2 bases and the J gene end by 7 bases; junction bases not matched to a gene: 5. The CDR3 DNA is TGTGCCAGCAGCCAATCCGGGACAGCGAATTCACCCCTCCACTTT. Its protein product is CASSQSGTANSPLHF.

V is TRBV7-8 and J is TRBJ1-2; 7 bases align to TRBD1. After removal of 1 base from V and 8 bases from J, the junction contained 7 bases not matched to a gene. The CDR3 spans 14 residues. The germline V gene has CDR1 SGHVS and CDR2 FQNEAQ. The CDR3 DNA reads as TGTGCCAGCAGCTTAGGGGACAGCTTTAGCGGCTACACCTTC. Translated: CASSLGDSFSGYTF.

The V and J genes are TRBV21-1 and TRBJ2-2; no DNA check was done on the table's D call, TRBD2. TRBV21-1 represents a pseudogene. There are 16 residues in the CDR3. In DNA form, the CDR3 reads TGTGCCAGCCAAAAGGGACTAGCGGGAGGGCCGCTGGAGCTGTTTTTT. Translating it yields CASQKGLAGGPLELFF.

The V gene is TRBV9, the J gene TRBJ1-5, with D unresolved. CDR1 is SGDLS and CDR2 is YYNGEE in the germline V gene. Deletions cut 0 bases from V and 3 bases from J, with 7 bases between. This CDR3 comprises 14 residues. The CDR3 DNA sequence: TGTGCCAGCAGCGTAGGGGTTTTCAATCAGCCCCAGCATTTT. It yields the protein CASSVGVFNQPQHF.

The V call is TRBV28, the J call TRBJ2-3; D might be TRBD2 (6 bases). This CDR3 has 17 residues. Trimming shortened V by 5 bases and J by 3 bases, and 21 bases separated the two germline ends. The germline gives CDR1 MDHEN, CDR2 SYDVKM. Here the CDR3 DNA reads TGTGCCAGCAGTCCAAAGCTTTTCGGGAGTGGTACAGATACGCAGTATTTT. It encodes CASSPKLFGSGTDTQYF. Filled out from reference TRBV28 and TRBJ2-3, the complete variable domain reads DVKVTQSSRYLVKRTGEKVFLECVQDMDHENMFWYRQDPGLGLRLIYFSYDVKMKEKGDIPEGYSVSREKKERFSLILESASTNQTSMYLCASSPKLFGSGTDTQYFGPGTRLTVL.

The chain couples TRBV5-1 to TRBJ1-1; no clear D gene. The V and J ends lost 3 bases and 3 bases respectively, with 12 bases between them. Germline CDR1 and CDR2: SGHRS and YFSETQ. The CDR3 spans 14 residues. CDR3 protein: CASSSGPRDTEAFF. Written as DNA, the CDR3 is TGCGCCAGCAGCTCCGGACCCCGGGACACTGAAGCTTTCTTT.

The chain combines TRBV7-8 with TRBJ1-5, with D maybe TRBD1 (5 bases). The germline gives CDR1 SGHVS, CDR2 FQNEAQ. V gave up 10 bases and J gave up 0 bases, with 19 bases separating them. The CDR3 is 16 residues long. CDR3 DNA: TGTGCCATCCCCGGGAGGGGAAGATATAGCAATCAGCCCCAGCATTTT. Its translation is CAIPGRGRYSNQPQHF.

This clone was found once. This chain joins TRBV18 and TRBJ1-1; possible D gene TRBD1, 6 bases. Germline V gene data show CDR1 as KGHSH and CDR2 as LQKENI. Trimming took 6 bases from V and 1 from J, leaving 15 bases between them. The CDR3 covers 15 residues. The CDR3 loop is CASSPRQEWNTEAFF. The DNA of the CDR3 is TGTGCCAGCTCGCCCCGACAGGAGTGGAACACTGAAGCTTTCTTT.

V is TRBV27 and J is TRBJ2-5; perhaps TRBD2 as D (5 bases). V lost 4 bases to trimming and J lost 2 bases, with 20 bases between them. The length of the CDR3 is 17 residues. Germline V gene data show CDR1 as MNHEY and CDR2 as SMNVEV (reference sequence). The CDR3 nucleotides read TGTGCCAGCAGTTCCCTTCGACCGACTATCCAGCAAGAGACCCAGTACTTC. Translated: CASSSLRPTIQQETQYF.

This rearrangement joins TRBV9 to TRBJ2-5; no definite D call. CDR1 is SGDLS, CDR2 YYNGEE, per germline. The CDR3 is made up of 14 amino acids. The V gene lost 0 bases and the J gene lost 4 bases, with 10 bases spanning the gap. The CDR3 protein is CASSVEGNLETQYF. The DNA for the CDR3 is TGTGCCAGCAGCGTAGAGGGAAATCTAGAGACCCAGTACTTC.